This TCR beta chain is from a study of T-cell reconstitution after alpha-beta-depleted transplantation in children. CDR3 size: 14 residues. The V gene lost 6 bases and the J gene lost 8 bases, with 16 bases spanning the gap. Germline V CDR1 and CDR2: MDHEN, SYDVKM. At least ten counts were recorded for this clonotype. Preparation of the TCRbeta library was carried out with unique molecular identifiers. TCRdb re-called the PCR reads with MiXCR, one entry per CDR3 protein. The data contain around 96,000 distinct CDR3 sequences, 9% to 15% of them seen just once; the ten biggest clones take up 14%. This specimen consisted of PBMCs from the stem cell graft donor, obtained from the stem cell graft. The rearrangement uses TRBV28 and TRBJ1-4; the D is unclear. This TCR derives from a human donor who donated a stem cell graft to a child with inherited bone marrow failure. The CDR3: CASRFWRAGEKLFF. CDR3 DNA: TGTGCCAGCAGATTTTGGAGGGCCGGGGAAAAACTGTTTTTT.